What follows are 25 T cell receptor beta chains derived from one specimen sequenced in a study of OX40 agonist ivuxolimab in advanced cancers. Clones were sequenced by immunoSEQ multiplex PCR, and TCRdb holds only the in-frame ones, with some missing. The sample lists roughly 41,000 clones; 90% to 95% were seen once. The source was CD4+ or CD8+ T cells sorted from blood, collected in a trial of the OX40 agonist ivuxolimab. The receptors were sampled from an adult with an advanced solid tumor such as melanoma, head and neck, liver or kidney cancer.

This clone was recorded only once. This chain links TRBV2 with TRBJ2-2; the D gene is possibly TRBD2 (6 bases). Germline assignment: CDR1 SNHLY and CDR2 FYNNEI. V was pared by 7 bases and J by 6 bases, with 18 bases between. The CDR3 contains 15 residues. CDR3 DNA sequence: TGTGCCAGCACCCAAGGCGCCCCGGGGGCCGGGGAGCTGTTTTTT. Translated: CASTQGAPGAGELFF.

This chain uses TRBV5-4 with TRBJ2-1; 7 bases are a match to TRBD1. The CDR3 covers 15 residues. V shed 4 bases, J shed 7 bases, and the junction held 11 bases outside the gene matches. CDR1 SGHNT and CDR2 YYREEE come from the germline V gene (reference sequence). Here the CDR3 reads CASSPPDRVGNEQFF. The CDR3 DNA sequence: TGTGCCAGCAGCCCTCCTGACAGGGTAGGAAATGAGCAGTTCTTC.

The chain combines TRBV13 with TRBJ2-2; 8 nucleotides align to TRBD1. Germline CDR1 and CDR2: PRHDT and FYEKMQ (reference sequence). The V segment lost 9 bases and the J segment 3 bases; nucleotides outside the gene matches: 6. The CDR3 is 14 residues long. CDR3 coding DNA: TGTGCCAGTAGACAGGGGTCGTACACCGGGGAGCTGTTTTTT. It is translated as CASRQGSYTGELFF.

CDR3 DNA sequence: TGTGCCCCGGACAGAATAAACACTGAAGCTTTCTTT. Translated: CAPDRINTEAFF. The chain uses TRBV11-1 and TRBJ1-1, with D possibly matching TRBD1 (6 bases). The CDR3 contains 12 residues. Germline V gives CDR1 SGHAT, CDR2 FQDESV (reference sequence). Trimming cost V 11 bases and J 2 bases, with 12 bases left between them.

The J gene is TRBJ2-7, the V gene TRBV7-6, with D possibly matching TRBD2 (6 bases). The CDR3 length is 16 residues. Germline-derived CDR1 and CDR2 are SGHVS and FNYEAQ. Trimming pared 5 bases from V and 3 bases from J, leaving 20 bases between. CDR3 loop: CASSPEGLGPNYEQYF. The CDR3 coding sequence is TGTGCCAGCAGCCCTGAGGGACTCGGCCCCAACTACGAGCAGTACTTC. Filled out from reference TRBV7-6 and TRBJ2-7, the complete variable domain reads GAGVSQSPRYKVTKRGQDVALRCDPISGHVSLYWYRQALGQGPEFLTYFNYEAQQDKSGLPNDRFSAERPEGSISTLTIQRTEQRDSAMYRCASSPEGLGPNYEQYFGPGTRLTVT.

CDR3 protein: CASSPLKKIGITAYEQYF. As DNA, the CDR3 is TGTGCCAGCAGTCCGTTAAAAAAAATCGGGATAACAGCCTACGAGCAGTACTTC. The chain carries TRBV28 and TRBJ2-7; TRBD2 is a possible D gene (5 bases). Germline V lookup: CDR1 MDHEN, CDR2 SYDVKM. V was clipped by 5 bases and J by 2 bases, with 25 bases between them. The CDR3 length is 18 residues.

The chain links TRBV5-6 to TRBJ2-7; tentatively, D is TRBD2 (7 bases). The CDR3 totals 13 residues. The V and J ends lost 6 bases and 5 bases respectively, with 15 bases between them. Per the germline V gene, CDR1 is SGHDT and CDR2 is YYEEEE. The DNA of the CDR3 is TGTGCCAGCACCGCGGGGGCTTCCCACGAGCAGTACTTC. It encodes CASTAGASHEQYF.

The chain employs TRBV29-1 and TRBJ2-3, with D unclear. The CDR3 spans 11 residues. Per germline, CDR1 SQVTM and CDR2 ANQGSEA. Trimming left V 3 bases short and J 2 bases short, with 3 bases between. In DNA form, the CDR3 reads TGCAGCGTTGACTTCACAGATACGCAGTATTTT. Amino acid sequence: CSVDFTDTQYF.

This sequence joins TRBV11-1 and TRBJ2-5, with D unresolved. Trimming left V 3 bases short and J 5 bases short, with 4 bases between. CDR3 length: 11 residues. Germline V CDR1 and CDR2: SGHAT, FQDESV (reference sequence). In DNA form, the CDR3 reads TGTGCCAGCAGCTTTTGGGAGACCCAGTACTTC. Its protein is CASSFWETQYF.

This chain links TRBV7-6 with TRBJ1-1; D gene ambiguous. The germline V gene has CDR1 SGHVS and CDR2 FNYEAQ. V was shortened by 5 bases and J by 5 bases, with 9 bases between the two germline ends. This CDR3 is built from 12 residues. For the CDR3, the DNA is TGTGCCAGCAGCCCTGGGGAAACTGAAGCTTTCTTT. This translates into CASSPGETEAFF.

The genes are TRBV28 and TRBJ1-1, with D uncertain. V lost 5 bases and J lost 3, with 10 bases in between. CDR1 is MDHEN, CDR2 SYDVKM, per germline. The CDR3 sequence is 13 residues long. The CDR3 here is CASSRVLYTEAFF. The CDR3 DNA follows: TGTGCCAGCAGTCGGGTCCTATACACTGAAGCTTTCTTT.

The rearrangement uses TRBV19 and TRBJ2-5; TRBD1 is a possible D gene (5 bases). This CDR3 region has 15 residues. Germline V gene sequence: CDR1 LNHDA, CDR2 SQIVND (reference sequence). V was pared by 1 base and J by 3 bases, with 12 bases between. The CDR3 here is CASSIGAGSEETQYF. In nucleotides, the CDR3 is TGTGCCAGTAGTATAGGGGCAGGGTCGGAAGAGACCCAGTACTTC.

Written as DNA, the CDR3 is TGTGCCAGCAGCTTCGGGAGTGGCGGTGAGCAGTTCTTC. Its protein product is CASSFGSGGEQFF. The chain joins TRBV9 to TRBJ2-1, with D possibly TRBD2 on 6 matching bases. The CDR3 spans 13 residues. The germline V and J ends were trimmed by 4 bases and 9 bases, with 14 bases remaining between them. CDR1 is SGDLS and CDR2 is YYNGEE in the germline V gene.

CDR3 nucleotide sequence: TGTGCCAGCAGCTCGGACAGCGGACAAGAGACCCAGTACTTC. Translated: CASSSDSGQETQYF. The chain couples TRBV7-9 to TRBJ2-5; possibly TRBD1 for D (6 bases). With 4 bases removed from V and 2 bases from J, the gap between germline ends came to 11 bases. The germline CDR1 and CDR2 sequences are SEHNR and FQNEAQ (reference sequence). This CDR3 spans 14 amino acids.

The chain employs TRBV4-2 and TRBJ1-2; 7 nucleotides agree with TRBD1. Germline V gene sequence: CDR1 LGHNA, CDR2 YNFKEQ. This CDR3 has 14 residues. V dropped 5 bases and J dropped 4; count of bases not matched to a gene: 7. The CDR3 DNA follows: TGTGCCAGCAGCTTAGGGGACAGTCCCTATGGCTACACCTTC. Translated, it gives CASSLGDSPYGYTF.

The chain is built from TRBV12-5 and TRBJ1-1, with D tentatively TRBD1 (6 bases). Between the trimmed V and J ends, which lost 4 bases and 1 base, there was a span of 16 bases. The CDR3 extends over 16 amino acids. Germline CDR1 reads LGHNT; CDR2 reads FRNRAP. The CDR3 region is CASGWTPGDTNTEAFF. CDR3 coding DNA: TGTGCTAGTGGTTGGACGCCAGGGGACACGAACACTGAAGCTTTCTTT.

The chain has TRBV7-3 and TRBJ1-5; 7 nucleotides match TRBD1. This CDR3 contains 17 residues. Germline V gene lookup returns CDR1 SGHTA and CDR2 FQGTGA. The V gene end was trimmed by 2 bases and the J gene end by 6 bases; junction bases not matched to a gene: 13. CDR3 sequence reads: CASSLHYMTGPAQPQHF. CDR3 DNA: TGTGCCAGCAGCTTACACTACATGACAGGGCCCGCTCAGCCCCAGCATTTT. Looking up the rest from reference TRBV7-3 and TRBJ1-5 gives the full variable domain: GAGVSQTPSNKVTEKGKYVELRCDPISGHTALYWYRQSLGQGPEFLIYFQGTGAADDSGLPNDRFFAVRPEGSVSTLKIQRTERGDSAVYLCASSLHYMTGPAQPQHFGDGTRLSIL.

The CDR3 protein is CASSPARGQPLYEQYF. CDR3 DNA: TGTGCCAGCAGTCCTGCACGGGGACAGCCCCTATACGAGCAGTACTTC. The chain combines TRBV28 with TRBJ2-7; 7 positions match TRBD1. Germline CDR1 MDHEN, CDR2 SYDVKM. V shed 5 bases and J 4 bases; nucleotides not matched to a gene: 14. The CDR3 is made up of 16 amino acids.

The chain couples TRBV7-9 to TRBJ1-1; D is uncertain. This CDR3 is built from 15 residues. V was pared by 1 base and J by 0 bases, with 9 bases between. Germline V gene sequence: CDR1 SEHNR, CDR2 FQNEAQ (reference sequence). CDR3: CASSLGIGVNTEAFF. CDR3 DNA: TGTGCCAGCAGCTTAGGTATCGGGGTGAACACTGAAGCTTTCTTT. The full variable domain, its missing parts supplied by reference TRBV7-9 and TRBJ1-1, is DTGVSQNPRHKITKRGQNVTFRCDPISEHNRLYWYRQTLGQGPEFLTYFQNEAQLEKSRLLSDRFSAERPKGSFSTLEIQRTEQGDSAMYLCASSLGIGVNTEAFFGQGTRLTVV.

The chain has TRBV19 and TRBJ2-1, with no clear D. V lost 1 base to trimming and J lost 0 bases, with 7 bases between them. CDR3 length: 15 residues. Germline V lookup: CDR1 LNHDA, CDR2 SQIVND (reference sequence). CDR3 protein: CASSIGESSYNEQFF. DNA of the CDR3: TGTGCCAGTAGTATAGGAGAGAGCTCCTACAATGAGCAGTTCTTC.

V gene TRBV21-1 combines with J gene TRBJ2-7; the D call in the table, TRBD1, was not verified against the DNA. TRBV21-1 is listed as a pseudogene. This CDR3 comprises 13 residues. CDR3 sequence reads: CASSDRGDYEQYV. CDR3 nucleotides: TGTGCCAGCAGCGACAGGGGAGATTACGAGCAGTACGTC.

The chain combines TRBV11-2 with TRBJ1-2; D unresolved. CDR3 length: 17 amino acids. V lost 0 bases, J lost 0 bases, and 14 bases lay in between. Germline values: CDR1 SGHAT, CDR2 FQNNGV. DNA for the CDR3: TGTGCCAGCAGCTTAGATTATTACGGGGAAGCTAACTATGGCTACACCTTC. Its translation: CASSLDYYGEANYGYTF.

This clone has only one observation. The V and J genes are TRBV4-2 and TRBJ2-5; D tentatively fits TRBD1 or TRBD2 (5 bases each). Trimming stripped 0 bases from V and 4 bases from J, with 15 bases between. CDR1 is LGHNA, CDR2 YNFKEQ, per germline. This CDR3 spans 16 amino acids. CDR3 loop: CASSQDPRGPGETQYF. The CDR3 coding sequence is TGTGCCAGCAGCCAAGATCCCCGGGGCCCGGGAGAGACCCAGTACTTC.

In its sample, this clone was seen once. The J gene is TRBJ1-1, the V gene TRBV29-1; D unclear. CDR1 and CDR2 (germline): SQVTM, ANQGSEA. Trimming removed 6 bases from V and 5 bases from J, with 7 bases in between. The CDR3 is 10 amino acids. CDR3 protein: CSVDGTEAFF. The DNA of the CDR3 is TGCAGCGTGGACGGAACTGAAGCTTTCTTT.

This clone occurred once. This sequence joins TRBV19 and TRBJ1-1, with D uncertain. The CDR3 spans 14 residues. Trimming took off 3 bases at V and 1 base at J, with 9 bases between the two ends. Germline V lookup: CDR1 LNHDA, CDR2 SQIVND (reference sequence). The CDR3 coding sequence is TGTGCCAGTAGTATCTGGAGTGGGAACACTGAAGCTTTCTTT. Residues: CASSIWSGNTEAFF. The full variable domain, completed using reference TRBV19 and TRBJ1-1, is DGGITQSPKYLFRKEGQNVTLSCEQNLNHDAMYWYRQDPGQGLRLIYYSQIVNDFQKGDIAEGYSVSREKKESFPLTVTSAQKNPTAFYLCASSIWSGNTEAFFGQGTRLTVV.